What follows are 3 T cell receptor beta chains derived from one specimen sequenced in a study of OX40 agonist ivuxolimab in advanced cancers. The method was immunoSEQ multiplex PCR; TCRdb's version includes in-frame clones alone and lacks a portion of them. The sample lists roughly 5,000 clones, less than 70% occurring once. The specimen comprised CD4+ or CD8+ T cells sorted from blood, sampled in a trial of the OX40 agonist ivuxolimab. The receptors were gathered from an adult with an advanced solid tumor such as melanoma, head and neck, liver or kidney cancer.

Within the sample, this clone is medium-sized (0.01 to 0.1%). V usage is TRBV2 and J usage is TRBJ2-1; D gene uncertain. V shed 3 bases and J shed 4 bases, with 13 bases lying between them. The germline gives CDR1 SNHLY, CDR2 FYNNEI. The CDR3 length is 15 residues. The CDR3 reads CASSDPEARYNEQFF. Here the CDR3 DNA reads TGTGCCAGCAGTGACCCTGAGGCTAGGTACAATGAGCAGTTCTTC.

This clone is hyperexpanded in the sample. The V call is TRBV9, the J call TRBJ1-2; TRBD1 aligns across 7 bases. The trim removed 0 bases at V and 5 bases at J, leaving 4 bases unmatched. The CDR3 totals 14 residues. The germline gives CDR1 SGDLS, CDR2 YYNGEE. In nucleotides, the CDR3 is TGTGCCAGCAGCGTAGGAGGGGGCGAATATGGCTACACCTTC. It encodes CASSVGGGEYGYTF.

The J gene is TRBJ2-3, the V gene TRBV7-6; 11 bases are shared with TRBD2. V lost 4 bases to trimming and J lost 4 bases; unmatched junction nucleotides: 10. CDR3 length equals 17 residues. CDR1 and CDR2 (germline): SGHVS, FNYEAQ. Here the CDR3 DNA reads TGTGCCAGCAGCTCCGGGACTAGCGGATTTGGCGCAGATACGCAGTATTTT. Translated, it gives CASSSGTSGFGADTQYF.